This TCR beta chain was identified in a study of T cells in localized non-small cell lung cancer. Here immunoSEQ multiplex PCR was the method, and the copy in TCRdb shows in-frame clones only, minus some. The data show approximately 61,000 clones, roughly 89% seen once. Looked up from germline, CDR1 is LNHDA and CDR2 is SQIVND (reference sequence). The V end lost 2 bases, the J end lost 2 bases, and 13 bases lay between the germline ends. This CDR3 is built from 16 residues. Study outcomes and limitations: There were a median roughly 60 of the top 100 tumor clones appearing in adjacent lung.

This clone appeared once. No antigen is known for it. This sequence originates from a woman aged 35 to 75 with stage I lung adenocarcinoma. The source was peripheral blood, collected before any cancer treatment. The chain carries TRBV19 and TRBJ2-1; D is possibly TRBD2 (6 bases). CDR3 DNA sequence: TGTGCCAGTAGTATAAGTTCTAGCGCGACCTACAATGAGCAGTTCTTC. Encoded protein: CASSISSSATYNEQFF.